This T cell receptor (beta chain) was retrieved from a study of T cell changes during pregnancy in multiple sclerosis. CDR3 length equals 12 residues. Germline V lookup: CDR1 SGHTA, CDR2 FQGNSA. V lost 8 bases to trimming and J lost 5 bases; unmatched junction nucleotides: 4. The method was immunoSEQ multiplex PCR; TCRdb's version includes in-frame clones alone and lacks a portion of them. The sample carries about 24,000 clones, around nine tenths recorded once. Source: CD4+ T cells from peripheral blood mononuclear cells, taken in the first trimester of pregnancy. This clonotype was obtained from a female donor in good health, enrolled as a control in a pregnancy study. The chain combines TRBV7-2 with TRBJ2-5; 8 nucleotides line up with TRBD1. CDR3 region: CASAGDRETQYF. CDR3 sequence (DNA): TGTGCCAGCGCAGGGGACAGGGAGACCCAGTACTTC. Full variable domain (remainder filled in from reference TRBV7-2 and TRBJ2-5): GAGVSQSPSNKVTEKGKDVELRCDPISGHTALYWYRQSLGQGLEFLIYFQGNSAPDKSGLPSDRFSAERTGGSVSTLTIQRTQQEDSAVYLCASAGDRETQYFGPGTRLLVL.